This T cell receptor beta chain was identified during a study of beta chain features in type 1 diabetes. Study-wide results and caveats: The question left open here concerned HLA type influencing TCRB rearrangement. Significant though moderate, a shortening of TCRB CDR3s appeared in all four CD4+ subsets of Type 1 diabetes patients.

The study reverse transcribed the entire isolated RNA, so it sequenced expressed TCRB transcripts. Sequencing used immunoSEQ multiplex PCR; TCRdb keeps in-frame clones, though not all of them. The repertoire holds hundreds of thousands of clones, with 15% as singletons. Concerning this clone itself: The antigen remains undetermined. Other nucleotide sequences from this sample produce the same CDR3.

Naive, central memory, regulatory and stem cell-like memory cells within the CD4+ compartment were sorted using CD45RO/CCR7/CD25/CD127/CD95/CD27. The source material was naive CD4+ T cells from blood. This sequence was found in a man aged 18 to 29 with type 1 diabetes.

CDR3 region: CASSVAGSGANVLTF. The DNA of the CDR3 is TGTGCCAGCAGCGTAGCAGGGTCTGGGGCCAACGTCCTGACTTTC. V and J are TRBV9 and TRBJ2-6; a possible D gene is TRBD1 (5 bases). CDR1 and CDR2 from the germline V gene are SGDLS and YYNGEE. The length of the CDR3 is 15 residues. V lost 0 bases to trimming and J lost 1 base, with 5 bases between them.